Sequencing of this TCR beta chain was carried out in a study of T-cell memory formation after mild COVID-19. Turning to the study itself: Across donors, TCR clusters were largely donor specific. Study-wide results and caveats: Memory sampled before infection contained some responding clones, suggesting cross-reactive memory joined. The study found contracting CD4+ clones mainly in CM and EM and contracting CD8+ clones in EMRA. The authors did not confirm SARS-CoV-2 specificity of second-wave clones peaking day 37.

Worth noting for this clonotype: Its antigen is as yet unknown.

Each CDR3 protein is one row after TCRdb ran MiXCR on the 5' RACE reads. The table shows 500,000 to 550,000 distinct CDR3 sequences, with about a fifth occurring only once. Per the germline V gene, CDR1 is SGHVS and CDR2 is FQNEAQ. CDR3 length equals 15 residues. V was cut by 1 base and J by 4 bases, with 13 bases left in between. The sample comprised PBMCs or a T cell subset sorted from them (not recorded which). The receptor's source is an adult woman who had mild COVID-19 (a few samples of this study predate the infection). Cell type and time point are not known. This chain connects TRBV7-8 to TRBJ1-2; no reliable D call. CDR3: CASSLGTVGGYGYTF. CDR3 coding DNA: TGTGCCAGCAGCTTAGGGACCGTGGGAGGCTATGGCTACACCTTC.